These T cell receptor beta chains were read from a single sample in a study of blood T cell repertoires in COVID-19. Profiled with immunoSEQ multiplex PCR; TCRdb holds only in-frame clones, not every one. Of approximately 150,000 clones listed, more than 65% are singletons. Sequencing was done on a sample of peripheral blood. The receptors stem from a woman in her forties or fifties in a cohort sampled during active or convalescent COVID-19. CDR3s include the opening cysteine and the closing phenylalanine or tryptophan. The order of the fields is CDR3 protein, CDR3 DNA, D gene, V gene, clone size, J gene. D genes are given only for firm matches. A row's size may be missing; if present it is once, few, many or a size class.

CASSLALGQAYEQYF	TGCGCCAGCAGCTTGGCCTTAGGACAGGCCTACGAGCAGTACTTC	TRBD1	TRBV5-1	NA	TRBJ2-7
CSVDLPTEGLAPQETQYF	TGCAGCGTTGACCTCCCCACCGAGGGACTAGCTCCCCAAGAGACCCAGTACTTC	TRBD2	TRBV29-1	NA	TRBJ2-5
CASSGRGKMGLSGANVLTF	TGTGCCAGCAGTGGAAGGGGGAAGATGGGGCTCTCTGGGGCCAACGTCCTGACTTTC	NA	TRBV6-2/TRBV6-3	NA	TRBJ2-6
CASSGLDRGLTYNSPLHF	TGTGCCAGCAGTGGTCTGGACAGGGGGCTAACCTATAATTCACCCCTCCACTTT	TRBD1	TRBV6-1	NA	TRBJ1-6
CASSGPGQRTEAFF	TGTGCCAGCAGTGGTCCGGGACAGCGGACTGAAGCTTTCTTT	TRBD1	TRBV2	few	TRBJ1-1
CASSPLTGANTEAFF	TGTGCCAGCTCACCCCTGACAGGCGCGAACACTGAAGCTTTCTTT	NA	TRBV18	few	TRBJ1-1
CASRLAGVEDTQYF	TGCGCCAGCAGGCTAGCGGGGGTAGAAGATACGCAGTATTTT	TRBD2	TRBV5-1	once	TRBJ2-3
CASSQSSGGPSYEQYF	TGTGCCAGCAGCCAAAGCAGCGGGGGCCCCTCCTACGAGCAGTACTTC	TRBD2	TRBV11-2	NA	TRBJ2-7
CASSSFDYSYNEQFF	TGCGCCAGCAGCTCCTTCGACTACTCCTACAATGAGCAGTTCTTC	NA	TRBV5-1	NA	TRBJ2-1
CASSKAWTQETQYF	TGTGCCAGCAGTAAGGCGTGGACACAGGAGACCCAGTACTTC	NA	TRBV27	NA	TRBJ2-5
CASSPDMDLTYEQYF	TGTGCCAGCAGCCCAGACATGGATCTCACCTACGAGCAGTACTTC	NA	TRBV7-6	medium-sized	TRBJ2-7
CASSPSRTGSLGGELFF	TGTGCCAGCAGCCCCTCCCGGACAGGGTCTCTGGGCGGGGAGCTGTTTTTT	TRBD1	TRBV7-3	NA	TRBJ2-2
CAISADRGLLFF	TGTGCCATCAGTGCGGACAGGGGTCTTCTGTTTTTT	TRBD1	TRBV10-3	NA	TRBJ1-4
CASSSRADRDRVAPLHF	TGTGCCAGCAGCTCCAGGGCGGACCGGGACAGGGTGGCACCCCTCCACTTT	TRBD1	TRBV7-8	NA	TRBJ1-6
CASSPGTGDGYTF	TGTGCCAGCAGCCCTGGGACAGGGGATGGCTACACCTTC	TRBD1	TRBV3-1/TRBV3-2	NA	TRBJ1-2
CAISGGTAFVNYEQYF	TGTGCCATCAGTGGGGGGACAGCCTTCGTGAACTACGAGCAGTACTTC	TRBD1	TRBV10-3	NA	TRBJ2-7
CASSPRRQGSSYTF	TGTGCCAGCAGTCCCCGCCGACAGGGATCAAGCTACACCTTC	TRBD1	TRBV2	few	TRBJ1-2
CASSAIGGTEAFF	TGTGCCAGTAGTGCGATAGGGGGAACTGAAGCTTTCTTT	NA	TRBV19	NA	TRBJ1-1
CASSSRLAGGPGINTGELFF	TGTGCCAGCAGTTCCCGACTAGCGGGGGGGCCCGGCATTAACACCGGGGAGCTGTTTTTT	TRBD2	TRBV27	NA	TRBJ2-2
CASSWGAGDTQYF	TGTGCCAGCTCATGGGGAGCAGGAGATACGCAGTATTTT	NA	TRBV18	NA	TRBJ2-3
CASSPPAVGVNIQYF	TGTGCCAGCTCACCACCGGCGGTAGGGGTGAACATTCAGTACTTC	NA	TRBV18	once	TRBJ2-4
CASSLGVVNEQFF	TGTGCCAGCAGTCTAGGAGTAGTGAATGAGCAGTTCTTC	NA	TRBV12-3/TRBV12-4	NA	TRBJ2-1
CASSPRQGEDYGYTF	TGTGCCAGCTCACCCCGACAGGGTGAGGACTATGGCTACACCTTC	TRBD1	TRBV18	NA	TRBJ1-2
CAIQGTTDTQYF	TGTGCCATCCAGGGTACGACAGATACGCAGTATTTT	NA	TRBV10-3	NA	TRBJ2-3
CASSQVNTNYGYTF	TGCGCCAGCAGCCAAGTGAACACCAACTATGGCTACACCTTC	NA	TRBV4-1	NA	TRBJ1-2
CASSPLSAGGRNEQFF	TGTGCCAGCAGCCCACTTTCCGCGGGGGGGCGCAATGAGCAGTTCTTC	TRBD2	TRBV7-3	NA	TRBJ2-1
CASRRGGADTQYF	TGTGCCAGCCGGCGGGGGGGCGCAGATACGCAGTATTTT	TRBD2	TRBV5-5	NA	TRBJ2-3
CASSLDGDPEAFF	TGTGCCAGCAGCTTAGACGGGGATCCTGAAGCTTTCTTT	NA	TRBV7-9	NA	TRBJ1-1
CASSAGGGGEKLFF	TGTGCCAGCAGCGCAGGGGGCGGGGGTGAAAAACTGTTTTTT	TRBD1	TRBV9	NA	TRBJ1-4